This passage covers 17 T cell receptor beta chains from one sample sequenced in a study of blood T cells in healthy people across ages. Combining a sample-barcoded 5' primer with a J-beta primer mix, a second PCR ran for 7 to 11 cycles. TCRdb re-derived calls from the 5' RACE reads in MiXCR, one entry per CDR3 protein. The data show some 550,000 distinct CDR3 sequences, with 47% seen just once and under 30% held by the top ten. Sequenced input: blood. These receptors all stem from a man older than 75 in good health.

The V call is TRBV6-2 or TRBV6-3, the J call TRBJ2-5; D is possibly TRBD1 or TRBD2 (5 bases each). TRBJ2-7 matches the DNA end more closely, so the J call is doubtful. Germline V lookup: CDR1 MNHEY, CDR2 SVGEGT. The CDR3 has 14 residues. CDR3 nucleotide sequence: TGTGCCAGCAAGCACCACGGGACCACTCACGAGCAGTACTTC. Protein: CASKHHGTTHEQYF.

This chain connects TRBV12-3 or TRBV12-4 to TRBJ2-5; no clear D. Between the trimmed V and J ends, which lost 5 bases and 11 bases, there was a span of 24 bases. The CDR3 extends over 15 amino acids. This CDR3 reads CASSLSGPRNNEQYF. The CDR3 nucleotides are TGTGCCAGCAGTCTCTCAGGTCCCCGGAACAATGAGCAGTACTTC.

The chain has TRBV27 and TRBJ1-2, with D unresolved. Trimming took 5 bases from V and 3 from J, leaving 10 bases between them. The CDR3 extends over 13 amino acids. The germline CDR1 and CDR2 sequences are MNHEY and SMNVEV (reference sequence). Here the CDR3 reads CASSPSAYYGYTF. The CDR3 coding sequence is TGTGCCAGCAGTCCGTCAGCATACTATGGCTACACCTTC.

The chain has TRBV5-1 and TRBJ1-1; 7 bases line up with TRBD1. V trimming: 2 bases; J trimming: 2 bases; junction bases outside the gene matches: 15. The germline gives CDR1 SGHRS, CDR2 YFSETQ. The CDR3 has 18 amino acids. DNA for the CDR3: TGCGCCAGCAGCTTTGGGACAGCCAACACATTAGCCAACACTGAAGCTTTCTTT. The encoded protein is CASSFGTANTLANTEAFF.

The genes are TRBV6-2 or TRBV6-3 and TRBJ2-1, with 13 nucleotides matching TRBD2. Germline V lookup: CDR1 MNHEY, CDR2 SVGEGT. The CDR3 is 18 residues long. V lost 2 bases and J lost 5; bases outside the gene matches: 9. CDR3 nucleotide sequence: TGTGCCAGCAGTTACCAGCGGACTAGCGGGGGACAAAACAATGAGCAGTTCTTC. It specifies CASSYQRTSGGQNNEQFF.

This clonotype turned up a few times. V gene TRBV7-3 combines with J gene TRBJ1-1, with D unclear. CDR1 is SGHTA and CDR2 is FQGTGA in the germline V gene. Trimming took 8 bases from V and 2 from J, leaving 12 bases between them. The CDR3 length is 13 residues. The DNA for the CDR3 is TGTGCCAGCGCGGCGGCAGGCAACACTGAAGCTTTCTTT. Translation: CASAAAGNTEAFF.

The chain is built from TRBV3-1 and TRBJ1-4; D possibly corresponds to TRBD1 (6 bases). Germline V gene lookup returns CDR1 LGHDT and CDR2 YNNKEL (reference sequence). Deletions cut 1 base from V and 0 bases from J, with 12 bases between. This CDR3 has 17 amino acids. DNA of the CDR3: TGTGCCAGCAGCCAAGCGATGGGACAAGCAACTAATGAAAAACTGTTTTTT. It specifies CASSQAMGQATNEKLFF.

A note on this clonotype: Germline and junction disagree at one end, which may indicate a read error. The chain is built from TRBV4-2 and TRBJ2-7; maybe TRBD2 (6 bases). The CDR3 extends over 16 amino acids. CDR1 is LGHNA and CDR2 is YNFKEQ in the germline V gene. As DNA, the CDR3 is TGTGCCAGCAGCCAAGAGCCCGAGGGACTCAGATACGGGCAGTACTTC. Encoded protein: CASSQEPEGLRYGQYF.

The V call is TRBV29-1, the J call TRBJ2-2; D gene uncertain. CDR3 size: 12 residues. CDR1 and CDR2 (germline): SQVTM, ANQGSEA. Trimming pared 7 bases from V and 2 bases from J, leaving 8 bases between. Here the CDR3 DNA reads TGCAGCGCGGAGAGAAACACCGGGGAGCTGTTTTTT. Translated, it gives CSAERNTGELFF.

The chain couples TRBV9 to TRBJ2-3, with TRBD2 as a possible D gene (6 bases). V was trimmed by 2 bases and J by 4 bases, leaving 14 bases between them. This CDR3 region has 15 residues. CDR1 and CDR2 from the germline V gene are SGDLS and YYNGEE. The CDR3 loop reads CASSVSGDGSDTQYF. The CDR3 bases are TGTGCCAGCAGCGTTAGCGGAGATGGGTCAGATACGCAGTATTTT.

This clonotype was detected a few times. V gene TRBV4-1 combines with J gene TRBJ1-2, with unresolved D. Germline CDR1 and CDR2: MGHRA and YSYEKL. V lost 1 base to trimming and J lost 6 bases, with 15 bases between them. The CDR3 totals 15 residues. The DNA of the CDR3 is TGCGCCAGCAGCCAAGGCGATTACTCCTGGAATGGCTACACCTTC. It encodes CASSQGDYSWNGYTF.

The chain uses TRBV4-1 and TRBJ1-5; possible D gene TRBD1, 6 bases. This CDR3 comprises 17 residues. V lost 0 bases and J 5 bases, leaving 17 bases between the germline ends. Germline-derived CDR1 and CDR2 are MGHRA and YSYEKL. CDR3: CASSQDWAGAPDQPQHF. For the CDR3, the DNA is TGCGCCAGCAGCCAAGATTGGGCGGGGGCGCCGGATCAGCCCCAGCATTTT.

V and J are TRBV2 and TRBJ2-5; a possible D gene is TRBD2 (5 bases). Germline V CDR1 and CDR2: SNHLY, FYNNEI. Trimming removed 4 bases at V and 9 bases at J, with 9 bases between. This CDR3 has 11 residues. CDR3 bases: TGTGCCAGCAGTGCGGCCGGGGCCCAGTACTTC. This encodes CASSAAGAQYF.

V gene TRBV5-6 combines with J gene TRBJ2-7, with 8 bases lining up with TRBD1. Per the germline V gene, CDR1 is SGHDT and CDR2 is YYEEEE. Trimming removed 2 bases from V and 6 bases from J; junction bases left unmatched: 10. The CDR3 consists of 15 residues. CDR3 sequence reads: CASSLGQGKGREQYF. The CDR3 DNA sequence: TGTGCCAGCAGCTTAGGACAGGGAAAGGGCCGCGAGCAGTACTTC.

V usage is TRBV12-3 or TRBV12-4 and J usage is TRBJ1-2; D is ambiguous. Trimming cost V 5 bases and J 2 bases, with 6 bases left between them. The CDR3 is made up of 12 amino acids. CDR3 residues: CASSPVNYGYTF. The CDR3 DNA is TGTGCCAGCAGTCCCGTCAACTATGGCTACACCTTC.

The chain links TRBV27 to TRBJ2-1, with TRBD1 as a possible D gene (6 bases). The CDR3 is 16 residues long. Germline CDR1 is MNHEY and CDR2 is SMNVEV (reference sequence). The V gene lost 7 bases and the J gene lost 4 bases, with 20 bases spanning the gap. CDR3 DNA: TGTGCCAGCACCGACTCGCCAGGGGCCGGATACAATGAGCAGTTCTTC. This encodes CASTDSPGAGYNEQFF.

The V call is TRBV4-3, the J call TRBJ1-1, with 7 positions matching TRBD1. The CDR3 totals 13 residues. Trimming cost V 8 bases and J 4 bases; bases outside gene matches: 7. Germline V gene data show CDR1 as LGHNA and CDR2 as YSLEER. CDR3 loop: CASRTDRATEAFF. For the CDR3, the DNA is TGCGCCAGCCGAACAGACAGGGCCACTGAAGCTTTCTTT.